This T cell receptor beta chain was observed in a study of T cell repertoires in cytomegalovirus infection. Study in general: The authors relied on CMV epitopes, both recently identified HLA-C-restricted and well-studied HLA-B-restricted. Through public TCR beta signatures, both CMV infection and matching HLA type were indicated.

As for this clonotype: What it binds is unknown.

Trimming took off 5 bases at V and 9 bases at J, with 26 bases between the two ends. Germline V gene lookup returns CDR1 SGHVS and CDR2 FNYEAQ. The CDR3 totals 18 residues. TCRdb itself ran the reads through MiXCR, one entry per CDR3 protein. The profile shows about 920,000 distinct CDR3 sequences, roughly 30% of them singletons. Study findings and constraints: The ex vivo response was dominated by HLA-C-restricted CMV-specific TCR beta clonotypes. CMV carriers having the relevant HLA were flagged by cumulative public TCR beta family frequency.

V and J are TRBV7-6 and TRBJ1-6; D perhaps matches TRBD1 (6 bases). Specimen: cultured CD8+ T cells from PBMCs, collected from culture after CMV antigen stimulation. The receptor comes from a human donor in good health (CMV status not recorded). Some clones in this sample may be carry-over from other donors' samples. The CDR3 DNA follows: TGTGCCAGCAGCGTCCCTCAGGGGTCACAGGGCAGAGGTTCACCCCTCCACTTT. Translating gives CASSVPQGSQGRGSPLHF.